This T cell receptor beta chain stems from a study of control samples from healthy donors and cancer patients. Assay used: immunoSEQ multiplex PCR; TCRdb lists only in-frame clones, some missing. The table has fewer than 200,000 clones, 85% to 90% seen once; the top ten hold 12%. The sequence derives from a man in his thirties or forties in good health. The specimen sequenced was blood.

The CDR3 reads CASSFPSRLEQAFF. The CDR3 DNA follows: TGTGCCAGCAGCTTTCCCTCGCGGCTGGAGCAAGCTTTCTTT. V is TRBV7-2 and J is TRBJ1-1, with unresolved D. This CDR3 contains 14 residues. V shed 3 bases and J shed 9 bases, with 17 bases lying between them. CDR1 SGHTA and CDR2 FQGNSA come from the germline V gene.